This note documents a single TCR beta chain sequence. As yet, its antigen is unknown. Libraries were prepared by immunoSEQ multiplex PCR; TCRdb keeps only in-frame clonotypes and omits some of them. The sample has some 110,000 clones; about 92% are singletons. The sample belongs to a study of graft-versus-host responses after intestinal transplantation. Study as a whole: Anti-thymocyte globulin induction, then tacrolimus and steroids for about three years, went to all recipients. Study observations and caveats: Marrow from the recipient contained GvH clones, some of which had appeared first in ileum or blood.

The CDR3 runs 13 residues. Looked up from germline, CDR1 is PRHDT and CDR2 is FYEKMQ (reference sequence). V lost 8 bases and J lost 1, with 11 bases in between. The specimen comprised unstimulated CD8+ T cells sorted from spleen or lymph node cells, sampled before transplant. The rearrangement joins TRBV13 to TRBJ1-1; D gene ambiguous. This sequence was found in a human donor who was the organ donor for an intestinal transplant. The CDR3 bases are TGTGCCAGCCTTGGTCCGGAGAACACTGAAGCTTTCTTT. Its protein is CASLGPENTEAFF.